Reported below is one TCR beta chain. No antigen is known for it. Trimming cost V 4 bases and J 2 bases; bases outside gene matches: 5. Germline-derived CDR1 and CDR2 are MNHEY and SVGAGI. The CDR3 covers 16 residues. The source of the sample is a study of OX40 agonist ivuxolimab in advanced cancers. Findings and limits, study-wide: Some nonresponders likewise displayed low normalized T-cell clonal expansion. Clonal expansion by week 6 occurred in CD4+ and CD8+ blood T cells (at 0.1 to 3.0 mg/kg).

Assay: immunoSEQ multiplex PCR; the TCRdb copy retains only in-frame clones and omits some. This repertoire shows 73,000 or so clones, approximately 78% found once; its top ten account for 0.35% to 0.5%. The chain uses TRBV6-5 and TRBJ2-3; 11 bases match TRBD2. Sample: CD4+ or CD8+ T cells sorted from blood, taken in a trial of the OX40 agonist ivuxolimab. The sequence derives from an adult with an advanced solid tumor such as melanoma, head and neck, liver or kidney cancer. The CDR3 nucleotides read TGTGCCAGCAGTTCGCTGGGACTAGCGGACACAGATACGCAGTATTTT. It encodes CASSSLGLADTDTQYF.